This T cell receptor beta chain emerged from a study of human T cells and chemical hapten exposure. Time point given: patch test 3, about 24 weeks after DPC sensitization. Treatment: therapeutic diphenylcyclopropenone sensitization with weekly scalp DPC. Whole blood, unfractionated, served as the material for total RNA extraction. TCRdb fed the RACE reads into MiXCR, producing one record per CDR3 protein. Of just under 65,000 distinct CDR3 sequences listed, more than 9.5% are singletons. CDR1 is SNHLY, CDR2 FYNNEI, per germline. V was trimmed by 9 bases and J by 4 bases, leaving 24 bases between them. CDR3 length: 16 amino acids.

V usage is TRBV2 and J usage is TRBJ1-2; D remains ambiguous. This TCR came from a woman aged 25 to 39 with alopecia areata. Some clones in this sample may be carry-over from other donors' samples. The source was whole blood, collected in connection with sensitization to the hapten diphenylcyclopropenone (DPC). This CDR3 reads CASLKNHVAAGYGYTF. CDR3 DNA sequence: TGTGCCAGTCTAAAAAACCATGTGGCAGCAGGCTATGGCTACACCTTC.